This T cell receptor (beta chain) was sequenced for a study of T cells in Graves' hyperthyroidism and ophthalmopathy. This clonotype has ten or more counts. TCR beta CDR3 sequences were amplified from RNA transcripts. With the HTBI primer set, the TCR CDR3 went through a first round of RT-PCR. TCRdb used MiXCR to reprocess the multiplex PCR reads, holding one entry per CDR3 protein. The data show fewer than 350,000 distinct CDR3 sequences, with roughly 15% seen just once and 30% held by the top ten. Germline CDR1 and CDR2: LGHDT and YNNKEL (reference sequence). The V and J ends lost 3 bases and 7 bases respectively, with 9 bases between them. CDR3 length equals 12 residues.

The sequence was collected from a woman aged 45 to 65 with Graves' hyperthyroidism that later progressed to Graves' ophthalmopathy. The V and J genes are TRBV3-1 and TRBJ1-1; D is ambiguous. Specimen: blood. As DNA, the CDR3 is TGTGCCAGCAGCCAGACACCTATTGAAGCTTTCTTT. It codes for CASSQTPIEAFF.